This is a list of T cell receptor beta chains from one sample in a study of tumor-infiltrating lymphocytes in localized non-small cell lung cancer. Clones were sequenced by immunoSEQ multiplex PCR, and TCRdb holds only the in-frame ones, with some missing. Of around 17,000 clones detected, approximately 49% appear once; the ten largest clones hold around 16%. The sample taken for sequencing was lung tumor tissue. The receptors were gathered from a human donor with non-small cell lung cancer. Each CDR3 is given with its conserved first and last residue. Each record gives: J gene, D gene, clone size, V gene, CDR3 protein, CDR3 DNA. A D gene is named only where the DNA matches it firmly. Where a row states a size, it is once, few, many or the class of an expanded clone; other rows omit it.

j_gene: TRBJ2-5; d_gene: NA; abundance: NA; v_gene: TRBV7-8; CDR3aa: CASSPVGIGSVTQYF; CDR3nt: TGTGCCAGCAGCCCCGTCGGGATAGGGAGCGTGACCCAGTACTTC
j_gene: TRBJ2-5; d_gene: NA; abundance: few; v_gene: TRBV14; CDR3aa: CASSQGWGRETQYF; CDR3nt: TGTGCCAGCAGCCAAGGTTGGGGGCGGGAGACCCAGTACTTC
j_gene: TRBJ1-4; d_gene: TRBD1; abundance: few; v_gene: TRBV30; CDR3aa: CAWSVPGGKLFF; CDR3nt: TGTGCCTGGAGTGTACCAGGGGGAAAACTGTTTTTT
j_gene: TRBJ1-1; d_gene: TRBD1; abundance: NA; v_gene: TRBV7-9; CDR3aa: CASSTDRGNAEAFF; CDR3nt: TGTGCCAGCAGCACGGACAGGGGGAACGCTGAAGCTTTCTTT
j_gene: TRBJ2-3; d_gene: NA; abundance: once; v_gene: TRBV27; CDR3aa: CASSPPPATTDTQYF; CDR3nt: TGTGCCAGCAGTCCCCCCCCGGCGACCACAGATACGCAGTATTTT
j_gene: TRBJ2-7; d_gene: NA; abundance: NA; v_gene: TRBV27; CDR3aa: CASSLSAGYEQYF; CDR3nt: TGTGCCAGCAGTTTATCCGCGGGTTACGAGCAGTACTTC
j_gene: TRBJ2-2; d_gene: TRBD1; abundance: NA; v_gene: TRBV28; CDR3aa: CASSSTTTGDLTGELFF; CDR3nt: TGTGCCAGCAGTTCGACAACGACAGGGGACCTCACCGGGGAGCTGTTTTTT
j_gene: TRBJ1-4; d_gene: NA; abundance: NA; v_gene: TRBV2; CDR3aa: CASSAIDSATNEKLFF; CDR3nt: TGTGCCAGCAGTGCTATTGACAGTGCAACTAATGAAAAACTGTTTTTT
j_gene: TRBJ2-3; d_gene: TRBD2; abundance: NA; v_gene: TRBV7-2; CDR3aa: CASSLVAPLAGGGDTQYF; CDR3nt: TGTGCCAGCAGCTTAGTAGCCCCCCTAGCGGGGGGGGGTGATACGCAGTATTTT
j_gene: TRBJ1-5; d_gene: NA; abundance: NA; v_gene: TRBV6-5; CDR3aa: CASSYSGGHQPQHF; CDR3nt: TGTGCCAGCAGTTACAGCGGGGGGCACCAGCCCCAGCATTTT